The T cell receptor beta chain under discussion was sequenced for a study of blood T cell repertoires in COVID-19 (dated by TCRdb to 2019 to 2021). In terms of the full investigation: Samples from collaborators originated in the United States, Italy and Spain and spanned both the acute and convalescent phases of COVID-19. Subjects who had been exposed to COVID-19, were actively infected with it, or had recovered from it provided the deeply sampled blood TCRbeta repertoires that made up the dataset. The repertoires were released in a freely available public database meant as a resource for research on the immune response to SARS-CoV-2. Samples came from the ongoing ImmuneRACE study (first 160 participants) plus 1,254 subjects from 6 global collaborators. The prospective study material was composed of cDNA or gDNA derived from T cells, B-cell-depleted T cells, or PBMCs. Sample metadata almost always included a de-identified subject ID, COVID-19 status, age in years and sex. HLA class I and class II types, where available, came from metadata supplied by the sample provider rather than from assay-based typing.

This clone occurred once. The specificity of this receptor is unknown. It has no much larger one-base neighbor in the sample; base qualities were not kept. Beyond this particular receptor, the publication reports: The amount of clinical and demographic metadata varied by source and participant and was provided uncurated.

TCRbeta CDR3 regions were amplified from genomic DNA by means of the immunoSEQ Assay, a bias-controlled multiplex PCR. For the original study's pipeline: Nucleated cell counts per sample were estimated from amplification of reference gene primers within the assay. To quantify the absolute abundance of each unique TCRbeta CDR3 rearrangement, sequence reads were collapsed and filtered. For each sample, productive Simpson clonality was calculated by taking the square root of Simpson's diversity index across productive rearrangements. The table comes from immuneACCESS by way of TCRdb, which keeps in-frame sequences with V and J called. Part of the clones is missing from these tables; in studies checked, under half for an unresolved V gene and the rest for unknown reasons. V and J calls and clone size are those listed in that table; D and trimming were worked out from the DNA. The sample profile shows about 310,000 clones; about nine tenths of them were found once. Of the sample, 2% to 3% falls within the top ten clones.

CDR1 and CDR2 are read off the germline V gene (reference sequence) as MNHNY and SVGAGI. Spanning cysteine to phenylalanine, the CDR3 consists of 17 amino acids. This entry keeps only the CDR3 DNA: 51 bases, framed from base 1. Trimmed from V: 5 bases; trimmed from J: 2 bases; junction bases lacking a gene match: 9. Collaborating institutions collected whole blood in K2EDTA tubes following their own protocols. For TCRbeta analysis, collaborators shipped samples in one of three forms: frozen whole blood, isolated PBMCs, or DNA extracted from either of those sample types. The sequencing sample was made of peripheral blood. The chain is encoded by TRBV6-6 joined to TRBJ2-1, and TRBD2 aligns with 10 junction nucleotides. The clonotype comes from a young man with active or convalescent COVID-19. CDR3 sequence: CASSPELAGDTYNEQFF. The nucleotide sequence reads as follows: TGTGCCAGCAGTCCCGAGCTAGCGGGGGACACCTACAATGAGCAGTTCTTC.